The 12 T cell receptor beta chains given below trace back to one sample, sequenced in a study of T cell clonality in common variable immunodeficiency (dated by TCRdb to 2015 to 2017). Antigen specificity for these receptors is unknown. Library preparation used the immunoSEQ multiplex PCR assay. In TCRdb, the immuneACCESS table is reduced to in-frame sequences with V and J assigned. These tables do not hold every clone; where another copy was compared, an unresolved V gene accounts for under half, and the others remain unexplained. There are some 20,000 clones in this sample, and none of them is a singleton. The ten biggest clones cover just over 2.5% of the sample. The study at large found these results: CVID TCRbeta sequences were reported to have fewer deletions and N-nucleotide insertions and to lack highly modified clones with 13 or more V deletions.

The sample comprised peripheral blood mononuclear cells. These receptors were taken from a human donor with common variable immunodeficiency.

To note about this clone: The read comes to an end 3 residues before the CDR3 does, leaving the germline J gene to fill in the end. The chain carries TRBV7-2 and TRBJ2-7; 7 positions agree with TRBD1. Germline trimming cut 5 bases from V and 3 bases from J; bases unmatched to any gene: 10. This CDR3 has 15 residues. Germline-derived CDR1 and CDR2 are SGHTA and FQGNSA. Partial CDR3 DNA: TGTGCCAGCAGCCGGACCATACAGGGGAACTACGAG. Residues: CASSRTIQGNYE. The CDR3 as a whole reads CASSRTIQGNYEQYF.

Only a few counts were recorded for this clone. The observed sequence ends 3 residues before the CDR3 terminus, with the missing tail filled in from the germline J gene. V gene TRBV6-2 or TRBV6-3 combines with J gene TRBJ1-1; D is unresolved. CDR1 MNHEY and CDR2 SVGEGT come from the germline V gene. Trimming removed 5 bases from V and 3 bases from J, with 16 bases in between. The CDR3 is 15 amino acids. The CDR3 loop reads CASSDEGLLHTEAFF. The sequenced CDR3 bases are TGTGCCAGCAGTGATGAGGGCCTCCTTCACACTGAA.

There are a few counts of this clone. Read data end 3 residues before the CDR3 end; the end is taken from the germline J gene. The chain uses TRBV18 and TRBJ2-3; 7 nucleotides align to TRBD2. The length of the CDR3 is 18 residues. With 2 bases clipped from V and 4 bases from J, the junction kept 15 bases outside the gene matches. Germline CDR1 KGHSH, CDR2 LQKENI. The CDR3 loop is CASSPSDLSGRGPDTQYF. CDR3 bases read: TGTGCCAGCTCACCATCAGATCTATCAGGGAGGGGCCCAGATACG.

This clone was seen a few times. The observed sequence ends 3 residues before the CDR3 terminus, with the missing tail filled in from the germline J gene. The chain carries TRBV30 and TRBJ2-2; D perhaps matches TRBD2 (6 bases). The V gene's germline CDR1 is GTSNPN and CDR2 SVGIG (reference sequence). V lost 0 bases to trimming and J lost 6 bases, with 8 bases between them. This CDR3 is 13 amino acids long. The CDR3 region is CAWSVGGPGELFF. The DNA read from the CDR3 is TGTGCCTGGAGTGTAGGAGGGCCCGGGGAG.

In the case of this clone: The sequence runs out 3 residues before the end of the CDR3; the remainder is reconstructed from the germline J gene. This chain uses TRBV7-6 with TRBJ2-5, with 9 bases aligning to TRBD1. The CDR3 runs 14 residues. Germline CDR1 reads SGHVS; CDR2 reads FNYEAQ. V lost 3 bases and J lost 5; bases outside the gene matches: 4. This CDR3 is CASSLGTGGETQYF. The sequenced CDR3 bases are TGTGCCAGCAGCTTGGGAACAGGGGGCGAGACC. The complete variable domain, with remaining parts taken from reference TRBV7-6 and TRBJ2-5, reads GAGVSQSPRYKVTKRGQDVALRCDPISGHVSLYWYRQALGQGPEFLTYFNYEAQQDKSGLPNDRFSAERPEGSISTLTIQRTEQRDSAMYRCASSLGTGGETQYFGPGTRLLVL.

About this clone: The sequenced fragment ends 3 residues before the CDR3 boundary, so the rest is inferred from the germline J gene. The chain couples TRBV5-6 to TRBJ2-5; D is possibly TRBD1 (6 bases). Per the germline V gene, CDR1 is SGHDT and CDR2 is YYEEEE. This CDR3 region has 14 residues. The V and J ends lost 2 bases and 4 bases respectively, with 12 bases between them. The chain's CDR3 is CASSLQGDIETQYF. The sequenced part of the CDR3 DNA is TGTGCCAGCAGCTTACAGGGAGATATAGAGACC.

There are a few counts of this clone. From the germline J gene comes the end of the CDR3, since the read stops 3 residues before it. J is TRBJ1-1 and V is TRBV7-2; 7 nucleotides agree with TRBD1. Germline-derived CDR1 and CDR2 are SGHTA and FQGNSA. With V trimmed by 5 bases and J by 4 bases, 10 bases remained unmatched. CDR3 length: 15 amino acids. The covered CDR3 bases are TGTGCCAGCAGCGTCCGACAGGGTTCAGGCACTGAA. This translates into CASSVRQGSGTE. The CDR3 reads in full as CASSVRQGSGTEAFF.

This clone was picked up a small number of times. The CDR3 extends 3 residues past the end of the read, so its final part is completed from the germline J gene. The rearrangement uses TRBV30 and TRBJ1-5; 8 nucleotides line up with TRBD1. Germline CDR1 reads GTSNPN; CDR2 reads SVGIG (reference sequence). The length of the CDR3 is 13 residues. Losses at the gene ends were 2 bases for V and 5 bases for J; bases not matched to a gene: 2. CDR3 residues: CAWSQGQDQPQHF. CDR3 bases read: TGTGCCTGGAGTCAGGGACAGGATCAGCCC.

This CDR3 reads CASSLDSPNSPLHF. Incomplete CDR3 DNA: TGTGCCAGCAGTCTGGACAGTCCTAATTCACCC. The rearrangement links TRBV7-9 to TRBJ1-6; D may be TRBD1 (6 bases). The DNA ends 3 residues before the CDR3 does, and the rest of the CDR3 is filled in from the germline J gene. The CDR3 has 14 residues. CDR1 is SEHNR, CDR2 FQNEAQ, per germline (reference sequence). With 6 bases removed from V and 6 bases from J, the gap between germline ends came to 12 bases. Full variable domain (rest looked up from reference TRBV7-9 and TRBJ1-6): DTGVSQNPRHKITKRGQNVTFRCDPISEHNRLYWYRQTLGQGPEFLTYFQNEAQLEKSRLLSDRFSAERPKGSFSTLEIQRTEQGDSAMYLCASSLDSPNSPLHFGNGTRLTVT.

This clone occurred a few times. The missing CDR3 end, 3 residues past where the read stops, is filled in from the germline J gene. The V gene is TRBV18, the J gene TRBJ2-7, with TRBD1 matching 8 bases. Trimming cost V 3 bases and J 2 bases; bases outside gene matches: 27. This CDR3 is built from 22 residues. Germline V CDR1 and CDR2: KGHSH, LQKENI. The CDR3 loop is CASSPNKVNRDRSKDNPYEQYF. The covered CDR3 bases are TGTGCCAGCTCACCGAATAAGGTCAACCGGGACAGGAGCAAGGATAATCCCTACGAG.

This clone was counted a few times. The DNA ends 3 residues before the CDR3 does, and the rest of the CDR3 is filled in from the germline J gene. The V call is TRBV7-3, the J call TRBJ2-1; TRBD2 agrees at 9 bases. CDR3 length: 16 amino acids. Germline assignment: CDR1 SGHTA and CDR2 FQGTGA. The trim removed 1 base at V and 9 bases at J, leaving 10 bases unmatched. CDR3 region: CASSLNRASGMGEQFF. The CDR3 DNA, read in part, is TGTGCCAGCAGCTTAAACAGGGCTAGCGGGATGGGTGAG.

In regard to this clone: Read sequence stops 3 residues before the CDR3 end, and the germline J gene provides the missing end. The chain uses TRBV19 and TRBJ1-1; D possibly corresponds to TRBD1 (6 bases). The CDR3 runs to 13 residues. V was clipped by 5 bases and J by 7 bases, with 14 bases between them. Germline CDR1 LNHDA, CDR2 SQIVND (reference sequence). CDR3 DNA, as far as it was read: TGTGCCAGTAGTCGGACAGTTTTCAGTGAA. Protein: CASSRTVFSE. The full CDR3 reads CASSRTVFSEAFF.